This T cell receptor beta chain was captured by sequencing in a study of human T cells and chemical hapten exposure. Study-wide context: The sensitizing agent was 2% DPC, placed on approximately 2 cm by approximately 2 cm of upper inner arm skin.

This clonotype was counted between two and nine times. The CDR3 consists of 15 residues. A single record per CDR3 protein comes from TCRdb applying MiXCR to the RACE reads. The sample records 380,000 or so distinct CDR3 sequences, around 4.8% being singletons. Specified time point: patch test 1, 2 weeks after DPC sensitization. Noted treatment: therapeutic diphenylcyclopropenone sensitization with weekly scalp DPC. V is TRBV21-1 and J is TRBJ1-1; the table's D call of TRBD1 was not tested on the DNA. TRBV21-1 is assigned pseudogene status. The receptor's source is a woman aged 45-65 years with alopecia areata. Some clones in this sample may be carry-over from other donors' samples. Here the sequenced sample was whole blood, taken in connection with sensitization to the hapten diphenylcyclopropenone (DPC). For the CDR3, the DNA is TGTGCCAGCAGCAAAGAATGTCCGGGGAACACTGAAGCTTTCTTT. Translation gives CASSKECPGNTEAFF.